This passage covers 9 T cell receptor beta chains from one sample sequenced in a study of CD8+CD57+ T cells in acquired aplastic anemia. For CDR3 and TCR beta VDJ profiling, genomic DNA was the template used. TCRdb re-analysed the reads in MiXCR, keeping a single row per CDR3 protein. The table records roughly 180,000 distinct CDR3 sequences, 45% to 60% of them present only once. By flow cytometry, patients selected for sequencing had shown an expansion of CD8+CD57+ cells. Sequences were obtained from sorted CD4+, CD8+, or CD8+CD57+ T cells (not recorded which) from PBMCs. The receptors were gathered from a human donor with aplastic anemia.

This chain links TRBV4-3 with TRBJ2-1, with no clear D. There are 16 residues in the CDR3. V lost 3 bases and J lost 0, with 12 bases in between. Germline V gives CDR1 LGHNA, CDR2 YSLEER. The CDR3 sequence: CASSQVNMVSYNEQFF. The CDR3 region has the DNA TGCGCCAGCAGCCAGGTGAACATGGTCTCCTACAATGAGCAGTTCTTC.

This clonotype was detected ten times or more. The chain links TRBV12-3 or TRBV12-4 to TRBJ1-1; 7 bases are a match to TRBD1. The ends lost 2 bases at V and 0 bases at J; junction bases unmatched: 0. The CDR3 spans 14 residues. CDR3 protein: CASSLTGVNTEAFF. CDR3 DNA: TGTGCCAGCAGTTTAACAGGGGTGAACACTGAAGCTTTCTTT.

This clonotype was recorded at least ten times. The CDR3 coding sequence is TGCGCCAGCAGCCCGTACGGGGGGGGTTCCTCCTACGAGCAGTACTTC. Translating it yields CASSPYGGGSSYEQYF. The chain carries TRBV5-1 and TRBJ2-7; 8 bases align to TRBD2. The junction had 9 bases not matched to a gene; V was cut back by 4 bases and J by 0 bases. The CDR3 is made up of 16 amino acids. Germline-derived CDR1 and CDR2 are SGHRS and YFSETQ.

This clonotype was seen many times. V is TRBV6-1 and J is TRBJ1-4, with D perhaps TRBD1 (5 bases). With 2 bases removed from V and 8 bases from J, the gap between germline ends came to 12 bases. From germline, CDR1 is MNHNS and CDR2 SASEGT. This CDR3 spans 14 amino acids. The CDR3: CASSERGRAEKLFF. Here the CDR3 DNA reads TGTGCCAGCAGTGAAAGGGGCAGGGCGGAAAAACTGTTTTTT.

This chain links TRBV25-1 with TRBJ1-2; 8 bases map to TRBD1. J was trimmed by 6 bases and V by 6 bases; bases with no gene match: 3. From germline, CDR1 is MGHDK and CDR2 SYGVNS. The CDR3 runs 12 residues. As DNA, the CDR3 is TGTGCCAGCAGGGACAGGGCTAATGGCTACACCTTC. It codes for CASRDRANGYTF.

The rearrangement links TRBV10-1 to TRBJ1-5; D is uncertain. The germline gives CDR1 WNHNN, CDR2 SYGVQD (reference sequence). With 2 bases removed from V and 4 bases from J, the gap between germline ends came to 12 bases. The CDR3 length is 15 residues. CDR3 in amino acids: CASSEPFIANQPQHF. The DNA of the CDR3 is TGCGCCAGCAGTGAGCCTTTCATTGCAAATCAGCCCCAGCATTTT.

The chain combines TRBV6-1 with TRBJ2-7; 11 bases fit TRBD2. This CDR3 contains 14 residues. V dropped 6 bases and J dropped 4; count of bases not matched to a gene: 5. Per the germline V gene, CDR1 is MNHNS and CDR2 is SASEGT. The CDR3 sequence is CASSLAGGRYEQYF. CDR3 DNA sequence: TGTGCCAGCAGCCTAGCGGGAGGACGGTACGAGCAGTACTTC.

The chain uses TRBV5-4 and TRBJ1-6, with TRBD1 identical over 9 bases. This CDR3 has 16 residues. The junction had 14 bases not matched to a gene; V was cut back by 8 bases and J by 8 bases. The germline V gene encodes CDR1 SGHNT and CDR2 YYREEE (reference sequence). CDR3 in amino acids: CASSAGRDRDHSPLHF. CDR3 sequence (DNA): TGTGCCAGTTCCGCCGGCCGGGACAGGGATCATTCACCCCTCCACTTT.

The chain links TRBV10-3 to TRBJ1-1; a weak D match, TRBD1 (5 bases). The V end lost 11 bases, the J end lost 0 bases, and 16 bases lay between the germline ends. The CDR3 consists of 14 residues. Germline assignment: CDR1 ENHRY and CDR2 SYGVKD. The CDR3 nucleotides are TGTGCCTCCCAAAGGGGATCCATGAACACTGAAGCTTTCTTT. Amino acid sequence: CASQRGSMNTEAFF.